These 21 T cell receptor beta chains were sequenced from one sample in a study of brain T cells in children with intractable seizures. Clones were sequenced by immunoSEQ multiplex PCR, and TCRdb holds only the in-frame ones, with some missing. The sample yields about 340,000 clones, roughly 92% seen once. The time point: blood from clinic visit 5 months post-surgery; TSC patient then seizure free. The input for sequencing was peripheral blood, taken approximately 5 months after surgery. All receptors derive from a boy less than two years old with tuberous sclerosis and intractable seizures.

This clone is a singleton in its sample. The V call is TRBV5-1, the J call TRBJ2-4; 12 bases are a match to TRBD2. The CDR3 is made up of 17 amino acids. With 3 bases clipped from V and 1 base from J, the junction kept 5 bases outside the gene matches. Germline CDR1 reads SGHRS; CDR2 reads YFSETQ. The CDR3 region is CASSSSTSGGAKNIQYF. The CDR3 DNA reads TGCGCCAGCAGCTCCTCAACTAGCGGGGGGGCCAAAAACATTCAGTACTTC. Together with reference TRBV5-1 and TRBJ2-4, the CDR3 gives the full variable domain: KAGVTQTPRYLIKTRGQQVTLSCSPISGHRSVSWYQQTPGQGLQFLFEYFSETQRNKGNFPGRFSGRQFSNSRSEMNVSTLELGDSALYLCASSSSTSGGAKNIQYFGAGTRLSVL.

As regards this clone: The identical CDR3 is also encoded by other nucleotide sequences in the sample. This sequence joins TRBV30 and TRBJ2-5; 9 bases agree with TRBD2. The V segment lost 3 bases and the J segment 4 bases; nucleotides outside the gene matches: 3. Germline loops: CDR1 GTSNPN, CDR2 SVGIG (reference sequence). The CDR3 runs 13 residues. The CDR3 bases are TGTGCCTGGAGGGGGCGGGGGGGAGAGACCCAGTACTTC. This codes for CAWRGRGGETQYF. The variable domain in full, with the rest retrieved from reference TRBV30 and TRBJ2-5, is SQTIHQWPATLVQPVGSPLSLECTVEGTSNPNLYWYRQAAGRGLQLLFYSVGIGQISSEVPQNLSASRPQDRQFILSSKKLLLSDSGFYLCAWRGRGGETQYFGPGTRLLVL.

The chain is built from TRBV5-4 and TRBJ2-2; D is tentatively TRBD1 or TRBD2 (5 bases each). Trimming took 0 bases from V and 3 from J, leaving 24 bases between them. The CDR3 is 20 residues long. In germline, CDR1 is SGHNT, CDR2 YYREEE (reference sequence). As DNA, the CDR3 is TGTGCCAGCAGCTTGGCCATCGGGGCCCGAGACCCATCCCACACCGGGGAGCTGTTTTTT. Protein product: CASSLAIGARDPSHTGELFF. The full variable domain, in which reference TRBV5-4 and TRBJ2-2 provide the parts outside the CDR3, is ETGVTQSPTHLIKTRGQQVTLRCSSQSGHNTVSWYQQALGQGPQFIFQYYREEENGRGNFPPRFSGLQFPNYSSELNVNALELDDSALYLCASSLAIGARDPSHTGELFFGEGSRLTVL.

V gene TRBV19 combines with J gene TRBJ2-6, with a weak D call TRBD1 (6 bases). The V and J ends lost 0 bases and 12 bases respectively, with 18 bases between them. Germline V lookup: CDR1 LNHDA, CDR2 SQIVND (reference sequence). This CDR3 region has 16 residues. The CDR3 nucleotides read TGTGCCAGTAGTATAGACCTCGGGACAAAGACAGGCGTCCTGACTTTC. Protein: CASSIDLGTKTGVLTF.

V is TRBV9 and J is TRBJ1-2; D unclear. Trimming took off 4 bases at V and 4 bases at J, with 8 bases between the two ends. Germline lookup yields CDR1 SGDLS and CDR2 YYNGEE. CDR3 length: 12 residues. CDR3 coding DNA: TGTGCCAGCAGCCGGGATAGCTATGGCTACACCTTC. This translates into CASSRDSYGYTF.

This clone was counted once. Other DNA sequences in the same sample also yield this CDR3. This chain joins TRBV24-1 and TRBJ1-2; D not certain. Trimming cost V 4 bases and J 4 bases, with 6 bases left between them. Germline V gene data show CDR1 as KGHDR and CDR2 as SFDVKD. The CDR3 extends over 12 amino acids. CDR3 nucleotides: TGTGCCACCAGTGACCCTTTCTATGGCTACACCTTC. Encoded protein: CATSDPFYGYTF.

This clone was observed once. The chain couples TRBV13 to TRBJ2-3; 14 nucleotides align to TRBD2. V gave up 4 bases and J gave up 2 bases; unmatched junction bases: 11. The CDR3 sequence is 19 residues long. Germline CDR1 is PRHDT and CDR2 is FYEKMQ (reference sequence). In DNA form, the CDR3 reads TGTGCCAGCAGCTCCCCCGGGACTAGCGGGAGCGCACTCACAGATACGCAGTATTTT. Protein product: CASSSPGTSGSALTDTQYF.

CDR3 coding DNA: TGTGCCAGTAGTATAGATGGGCAGGACCTCAATCAGCCCCAGCATTTT. Its protein is CASSIDGQDLNQPQHF. The chain joins TRBV19 to TRBJ1-5; no clear D. The V gene's germline CDR1 is LNHDA and CDR2 SQIVND (reference sequence). The CDR3 length is 16 residues. V lost 0 bases to trimming and J lost 3 bases, with 12 bases between them.

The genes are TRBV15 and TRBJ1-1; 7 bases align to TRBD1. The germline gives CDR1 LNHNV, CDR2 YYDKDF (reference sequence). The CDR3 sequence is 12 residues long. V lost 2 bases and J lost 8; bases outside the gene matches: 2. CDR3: CATSRPDREAFF. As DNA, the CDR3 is TGTGCCACCAGCAGACCGGACAGGGAAGCTTTCTTT.

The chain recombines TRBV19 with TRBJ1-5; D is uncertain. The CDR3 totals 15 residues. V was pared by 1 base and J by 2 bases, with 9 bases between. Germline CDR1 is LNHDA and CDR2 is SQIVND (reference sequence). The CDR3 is CASSIVKGGNQPQHF. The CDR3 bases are TGTGCCAGTAGTATAGTGAAGGGAGGCAATCAGCCCCAGCATTTT.

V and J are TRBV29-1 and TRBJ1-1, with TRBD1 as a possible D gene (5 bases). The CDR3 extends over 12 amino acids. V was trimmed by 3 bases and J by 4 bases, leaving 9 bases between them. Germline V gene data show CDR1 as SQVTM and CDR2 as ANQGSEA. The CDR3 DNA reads TGCAGCGTTGAGAGGGGTGCCACTGAAGCTTTCTTT. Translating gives CSVERGATEAFF.

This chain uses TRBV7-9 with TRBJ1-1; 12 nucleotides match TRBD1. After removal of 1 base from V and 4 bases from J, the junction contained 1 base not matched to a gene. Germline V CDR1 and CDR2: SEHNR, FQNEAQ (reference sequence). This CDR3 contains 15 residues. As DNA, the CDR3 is TGTGCCAGCAGCTTAGGGGGACAGGGGGCCACTGAAGCTTTCTTT. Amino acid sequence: CASSLGGQGATEAFF.

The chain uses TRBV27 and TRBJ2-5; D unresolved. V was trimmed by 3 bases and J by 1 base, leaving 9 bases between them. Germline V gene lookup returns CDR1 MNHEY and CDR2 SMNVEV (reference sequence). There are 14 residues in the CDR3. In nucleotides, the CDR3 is TGTGCCAGCAGTTTTTCAGCGACCCAAGAGACCCAGTACTTC. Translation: CASSFSATQETQYF.

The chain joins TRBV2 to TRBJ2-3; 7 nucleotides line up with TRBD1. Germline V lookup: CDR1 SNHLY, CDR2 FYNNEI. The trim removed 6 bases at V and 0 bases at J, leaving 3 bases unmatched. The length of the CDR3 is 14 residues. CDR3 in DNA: TGTGCCAGCAGGTCAGGGGGTAGCACAGATACGCAGTATTTT. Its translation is CASRSGGSTDTQYF.

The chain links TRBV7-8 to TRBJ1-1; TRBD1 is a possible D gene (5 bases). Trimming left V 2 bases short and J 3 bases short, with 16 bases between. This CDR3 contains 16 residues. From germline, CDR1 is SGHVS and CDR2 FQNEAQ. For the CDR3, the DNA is TGTGCCAGCAGCTTACCCGGGGGAAACCCTTACACTGAAGCTTTCTTT. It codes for CASSLPGGNPYTEAFF.

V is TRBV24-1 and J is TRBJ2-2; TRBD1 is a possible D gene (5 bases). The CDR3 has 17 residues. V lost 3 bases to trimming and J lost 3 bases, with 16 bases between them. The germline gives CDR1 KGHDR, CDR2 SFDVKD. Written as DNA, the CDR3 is TGTGCCACCAGTGATCCCGGGCAGGGCGGCGACACCGGGGAGCTGTTTTTT. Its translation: CATSDPGQGGDTGELFF.

CDR3 region: CASSLTGYEDGYEQYF. The CDR3 DNA follows: TGTGCCAGCAGCTTGACAGGTTACGAGGACGGGTACGAGCAGTACTTC. V usage is TRBV7-9 and J usage is TRBJ2-7, with a weak D call TRBD1 (6 bases). Germline V gene sequence: CDR1 SEHNR, CDR2 FQNEAQ (reference sequence). V gave up 3 bases and J gave up 4 bases, with 19 bases separating them. CDR3 length: 16 amino acids.

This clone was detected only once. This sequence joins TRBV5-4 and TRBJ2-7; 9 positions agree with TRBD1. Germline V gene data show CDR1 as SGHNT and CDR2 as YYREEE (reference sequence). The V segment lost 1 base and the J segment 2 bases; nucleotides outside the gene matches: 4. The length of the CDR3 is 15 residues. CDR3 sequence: CASSLWDRATYEQYF. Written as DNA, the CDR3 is TGTGCCAGCAGCTTGTGGGACAGGGCCACCTACGAGCAGTACTTC.

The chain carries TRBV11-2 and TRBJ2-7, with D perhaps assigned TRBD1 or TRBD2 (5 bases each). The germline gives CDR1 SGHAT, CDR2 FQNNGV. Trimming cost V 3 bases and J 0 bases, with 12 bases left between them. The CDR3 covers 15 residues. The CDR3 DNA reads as TGTGCCAGCAGCTTTAAGGGGACGTACTCCTACGAGCAGTACTTC. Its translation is CASSFKGTYSYEQYF.

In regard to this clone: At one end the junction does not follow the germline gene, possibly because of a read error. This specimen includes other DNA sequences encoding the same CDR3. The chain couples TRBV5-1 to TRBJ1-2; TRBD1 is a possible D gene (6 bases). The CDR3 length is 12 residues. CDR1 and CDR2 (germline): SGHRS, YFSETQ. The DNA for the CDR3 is TGTGCCAGCAGCTCAGGGGTCTGTGGCTACACCTTC. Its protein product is CASSSGVCGYTF. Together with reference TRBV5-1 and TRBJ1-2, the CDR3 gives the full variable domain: KAGVTQTPRYLIKTRGQQVTLSCSPISGHRSVSWYQQTPGQGLQFLFEYFSETQRNKGNFPGRFSGRQFSNSRSEMNVSTLELGDSALYLCASSSGVCGYTFGSGTRLTVV.

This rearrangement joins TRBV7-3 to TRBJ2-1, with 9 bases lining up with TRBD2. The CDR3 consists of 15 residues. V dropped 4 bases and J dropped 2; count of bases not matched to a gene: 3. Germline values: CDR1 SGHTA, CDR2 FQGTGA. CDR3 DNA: TGTGCCAGCAGCTCAGGGACTAGCCCCTACAATGAGCAGTTCTTC. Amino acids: CASSSGTSPYNEQFF.